A single sample gave rise to the 24 T cell receptor beta chains below, sequenced in a study of blood T cell repertoires in COVID-19. Sequencing was performed with immunoSEQ multiplex PCR; in TCRdb, only in-frame clones are kept and a portion is missing. The sample has around 130,000 clones, 80% seen once; the top ten hold about a sixth. The sequencing input was peripheral blood. The receptors stem from a man aged 55 to 70 with active or convalescent COVID-19.

V usage is TRBV10-3 and J usage is TRBJ1-3; D might be TRBD1 (6 bases). Trimming took off 6 bases at V and 1 base at J, with 19 bases between the two ends. The germline V gene has CDR1 ENHRY and CDR2 SYGVKD. The CDR3 is 17 amino acids. Here the CDR3 reads CAIRGDTTVYSGNTIYF. Written as DNA, the CDR3 is TGTGCCATCAGAGGGGACACGACGGTCTATTCTGGAAACACCATATATTTT.

V gene TRBV7-2 combines with J gene TRBJ1-6; TRBD1 agrees at 8 bases. The trim removed 0 bases at V and 9 bases at J, leaving 4 bases unmatched. The CDR3 runs 15 residues. The germline V gene encodes CDR1 SGHTA and CDR2 FQGNSA. Written as DNA, the CDR3 is TGTGCCAGCAGCTTAGCGGGGACAGGAAGTTCACCCCTCCACTTT. Its protein product is CASSLAGTGSSPLHF.

The chain is built from TRBV5-4 and TRBJ2-5; 7 bases align to TRBD1. Trimming at V came to 2 bases and at J to 6 bases, leaving 7 bases not matched to a gene. The CDR3 runs 14 residues. Germline V lookup: CDR1 SGHNT, CDR2 YYREEE (reference sequence). For the CDR3, the DNA is TGTGCCAGCAGCTTTGAACAGGGGATGCAGACCCAGTACTTC. Translated, it gives CASSFEQGMQTQYF.

The chain links TRBV6-6 to TRBJ2-1, with TRBD2 matching 9 bases. CDR1 and CDR2 from the germline V gene are MNHNY and SVGAGI (reference sequence). The length of the CDR3 is 16 residues. Unmatched junction bases numbered 14, after V lost 6 bases and J lost 8 bases. CDR3 residues: CASRPPSWREGYEQFF. The CDR3 nucleotides read TGTGCCAGCAGGCCTCCATCCTGGCGGGAGGGATATGAGCAGTTCTTC.

V usage is TRBV10-3 and J usage is TRBJ2-1; tentatively, D is TRBD1 (5 bases). Trimming pared 7 bases from V and 6 bases from J, leaving 13 bases between. Per germline, CDR1 ENHRY and CDR2 SYGVKD. The CDR3 sequence is 13 residues long. CDR3 sequence (DNA): TGTGCCATCAAAGGGGAAGAGGTCAATGAGCAGTTCTTC. Translating it yields CAIKGEEVNEQFF.

The chain is built from TRBV10-3 and TRBJ2-5; D perhaps matches TRBD2 (5 bases). The germline gives CDR1 ENHRY, CDR2 SYGVKD. Trimming left V 0 bases short and J 1 base short, with 15 bases between. The CDR3 has 17 amino acids. The CDR3 coding sequence is TGTGCCATCAGTGAGTCTCACACTCGGCGGGCCCAAGAGACCCAGTACTTC. Translating gives CAISESHTRRAQETQYF.

The chain employs TRBV5-1 and TRBJ2-7; 7 nucleotides align to TRBD1. The ends lost 4 bases at V and 1 base at J; junction bases unmatched: 5. This CDR3 is 14 amino acids long. CDR1 is SGHRS and CDR2 is YFSETQ in the germline V gene. This CDR3 reads CASSLRDRSYEQYF. The CDR3 DNA is TGCGCCAGCAGCCTCCGGGACAGATCCTACGAGCAGTACTTC.

In this sample, this clone turned up once. The J gene is TRBJ2-1, the V gene TRBV7-7; D unclear. CDR3 length equals 13 residues. V dropped 5 bases and J dropped 9 bases, with 14 bases sitting between them. Germline-derived CDR1 and CDR2 are SSHAT and FNYEAQ (reference sequence). The CDR3 is CASSPREYGEQFF. CDR3 coding DNA: TGTGCCAGCAGCCCCCGTGAGTACGGTGAGCAGTTCTTC.

The V call is TRBV19, the J call TRBJ2-1; 7 bases line up with TRBD2. CDR3 size: 14 residues. Germline V gene sequence: CDR1 LNHDA, CDR2 SQIVND (reference sequence). Germline trimming cut 7 bases from V and 8 bases from J; bases unmatched to any gene: 11. CDR3 coding DNA: TGTGCCAGTACCCGAAGCGGGGCCGCTTATGAGCAGTTCTTC. Translating it yields CASTRSGAAYEQFF.

The chain employs TRBV7-3 and TRBJ2-3; 7 bases agree with TRBD2. CDR3 length: 13 residues. V shed 2 bases, J shed 13 bases, and the junction held 9 bases outside the gene matches. Germline V gene lookup returns CDR1 SGHTA and CDR2 FQGTGA. The CDR3 DNA reads as TGTGCCAGCAGCTTAGAGGCGGGACTATTGGAGTATTTT. Amino acid sequence: CASSLEAGLLEYF.

This chain uses TRBV7-2 with TRBJ2-3, with 9 nucleotides matching TRBD2. The germline gives CDR1 SGHTA, CDR2 FQGNSA. CDR3 length equals 14 residues. Losses at the gene ends were 7 bases for V and 2 bases for J; bases not matched to a gene: 4. CDR3 bases: TGTGCCAGCAAGGGCGGGAGGGACACAGATACGCAGTATTTT. Translating gives CASKGGRDTDTQYF.

The chain has TRBV18 and TRBJ1-5; no definite D call. The V and J ends lost 2 bases and 2 bases respectively, with 10 bases between them. CDR1 is KGHSH and CDR2 is LQKENI in the germline V gene. The CDR3 has 15 residues. The CDR3 sequence is CASSPANQGNQPQHF. In DNA, the CDR3 is TGTGCCAGCTCACCAGCAAATCAGGGCAATCAGCCCCAGCATTTT.

The chain couples TRBV7-2 to TRBJ2-2; D is uncertain. Germline V gives CDR1 SGHTA, CDR2 FQGNSA. The CDR3 spans 14 residues. The germline V and J ends were trimmed by 5 bases and 1 base, with 8 bases remaining between them. CDR3 sequence (DNA): TGTGCCAGCAGCGACACGGTGAACACCGGGGAGCTGTTTTTT. Its translation is CASSDTVNTGELFF.

In this sample, this clone turned up a few times. The rearrangement joins TRBV5-1 to TRBJ2-7, with TRBD1 as a possible D gene (6 bases). V was trimmed by 4 bases and J by 1 base, leaving 12 bases between them. CDR3 length: 14 amino acids. CDR1 is SGHRS, CDR2 YFSETQ, per germline. The CDR3 here is CASSRHGQSYEQYF. DNA of the CDR3: TGCGCCAGCAGCCGGCACGGACAGTCCTACGAGCAGTACTTC.

V gene TRBV7-2 combines with J gene TRBJ2-7; TRBD2 aligns across 10 bases. Germline CDR1 reads SGHTA; CDR2 reads FQGNSA. V trimming: 5 bases; J trimming: 3 bases; junction bases outside the gene matches: 4. CDR3 length: 14 residues. The CDR3: CASSEASGSYEQYF. The CDR3 nucleotides read TGTGCCAGCAGCGAAGCTAGCGGGAGCTACGAGCAGTACTTC.

The chain employs TRBV25-1 and TRBJ2-2; possible D gene TRBD2, 5 bases. The germline V and J ends were trimmed by 10 bases and 5 bases, with 23 bases remaining between them. CDR3 length: 16 residues. In germline, CDR1 is MGHDK, CDR2 SYGVNS. The CDR3 is CATSKWEQDTTGELFF. As DNA, the CDR3 is TGTGCCACCTCAAAATGGGAGCAAGATACTACCGGGGAGCTGTTTTTT.

The gene calls are TRBV5-4 and TRBJ1-4; TRBD1 matches at 8 bases. V shed 0 bases, J shed 6 bases, and the junction held 4 bases outside the gene matches. CDR3 length: 15 amino acids. The germline V gene encodes CDR1 SGHNT and CDR2 YYREEE (reference sequence). CDR3 loop: CASSLGGQGDEKLFF. CDR3 sequence (DNA): TGTGCCAGCAGCTTGGGCGGACAGGGAGATGAAAAACTGTTTTTT.

The gene calls are TRBV5-4 and TRBJ2-5; 10 positions agree with TRBD2. Trimming removed 4 bases from V and 6 bases from J; junction bases left unmatched: 6. The CDR3 spans 14 residues. CDR1 SGHNT and CDR2 YYREEE come from the germline V gene (reference sequence). This CDR3 reads CASSPSGSRQTQYF. The CDR3 DNA reads as TGTGCCAGCAGCCCTAGCGGGAGCAGGCAGACCCAGTACTTC. The entire variable domain, with the rest obtained from reference TRBV5-4 and TRBJ2-5, is as follows: ETGVTQSPTHLIKTRGQQVTLRCSSQSGHNTVSWYQQALGQGPQFIFQYYREEENGRGNFPPRFSGLQFPNYSSELNVNALELDDSALYLCASSPSGSRQTQYFGPGTRLLVL.

This sequence joins TRBV5-1 and TRBJ2-7; 10 bases are a match to TRBD2. The CDR3 runs 17 residues. CDR1 SGHRS and CDR2 YFSETQ come from the germline V gene. Trimming removed 0 bases from V and 6 bases from J; junction bases left unmatched: 12. The CDR3 is CASSLGLAGFAALEQYF. In DNA, the CDR3 is TGCGCCAGCAGCTTGGGACTAGCGGGCTTCGCGGCCCTCGAGCAGTACTTC.

J is TRBJ2-7 and V is TRBV19, with TRBD1 matching over 7 bases. CDR3 size: 16 residues. The junction had 13 bases not matched to a gene; V was cut back by 4 bases and J by 4 bases. Germline-derived CDR1 and CDR2 are LNHDA and SQIVND (reference sequence). CDR3 in amino acids: CASSTIPGTDSYEQYF. CDR3 DNA: TGTGCCAGTAGTACTATACCCGGGACAGATTCATACGAGCAGTACTTC.

The CDR3 loop reads CASSEKTGVGYTF. The CDR3 nucleotides read TGTGCCAGCAGTGAGAAGACAGGGGTCGGCTACACCTTC. The chain is built from TRBV6-1 and TRBJ1-2, with 8 bases that match TRBD1. Trimming took 3 bases from V and 8 from J; bases not matched to a gene: 5. The CDR3 has 13 amino acids. The V gene's germline CDR1 is MNHNS and CDR2 SASEGT.

The rearrangement links TRBV7-2 to TRBJ2-5; TRBD2 aligns across 10 bases. CDR3 length: 16 amino acids. CDR1 SGHTA and CDR2 FQGNSA come from the germline V gene. The junction had 4 bases not matched to a gene; V was cut back by 1 base and J by 2 bases. The CDR3 spells CASSLGPTSGQETQYF. DNA for the CDR3: TGTGCCAGCAGCTTAGGGCCGACTAGCGGGCAAGAGACCCAGTACTTC.

The chain joins TRBV9 to TRBJ2-1, with a weak D call TRBD1 (7 bases). This CDR3 region has 17 residues. The germline gives CDR1 SGDLS, CDR2 YYNGEE. The V and J ends lost 0 bases and 9 bases respectively, with 22 bases between them. The CDR3 protein is CASSVATKGASEGEQFF. The CDR3 DNA reads as TGTGCCAGCAGCGTAGCTACCAAGGGGGCTAGCGAAGGTGAGCAGTTCTTC.

The chain has TRBV25-1 and TRBJ1-1; D may be TRBD1 (5 bases). The CDR3 runs 12 residues. The V gene lost 5 bases and the J gene lost 10 bases, with 14 bases spanning the gap. Germline CDR1 is MGHDK and CDR2 is SYGVNS. This CDR3 is CASSYDSRRAFF. Here the CDR3 DNA reads TGTGCCAGCAGTTATGACAGTCGTCGAGCTTTCTTT.